The entry below describes one T cell receptor beta chain. This entry comes from a study of PD-L1 blockade in urothelial cancer. Across the whole study: Each participant's history included 0 to 3 prior chemotherapy regimens. Researchers found blood samples held a median of about 130,000 T cells.

V was shortened by 6 bases and J by 11 bases, with 19 bases between the two germline ends. The CDR3 spans 13 residues. The germline V gene has CDR1 SNHLY and CDR2 FYNNEI. Sequencing was performed with immunoSEQ multiplex PCR; in TCRdb, only in-frame clones are kept and a portion is missing. The repertoire holds roughly 56,000 clones, around 80% seen once, with 3.5% to 4.5% in the top ten. Sequences were derived from PBMCs, sampled around atezolizumab (anti-PD-L1) treatment. The sequence was collected from a man between 70 and 80 years old with urothelial cancer. V is TRBV2 and J is TRBJ1-1; D is undetermined. In nucleotides, the CDR3 is TGTGCCAGCAGCGCGCTCAGGATCGATCGGGCTTTCTTT. Protein: CASSALRIDRAFF.